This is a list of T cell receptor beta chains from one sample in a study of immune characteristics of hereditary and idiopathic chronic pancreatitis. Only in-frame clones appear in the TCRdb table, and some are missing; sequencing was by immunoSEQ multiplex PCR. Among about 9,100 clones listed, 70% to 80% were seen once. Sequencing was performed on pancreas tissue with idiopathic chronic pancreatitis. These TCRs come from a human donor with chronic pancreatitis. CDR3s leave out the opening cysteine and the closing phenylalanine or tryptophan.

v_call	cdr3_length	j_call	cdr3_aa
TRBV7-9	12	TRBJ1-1	ASSPMTGFTEAF
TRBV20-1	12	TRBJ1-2	SASDRVGGYGYT
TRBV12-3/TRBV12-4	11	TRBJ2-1	ASKVGGNNEQF
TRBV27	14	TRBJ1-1	ASSPDRVREDTEAF
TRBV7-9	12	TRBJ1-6	ASSRSRGGSPLH
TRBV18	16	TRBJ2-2	ASSPPQGQGMNTGELF
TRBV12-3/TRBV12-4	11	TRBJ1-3	ASSFTGGNTIY
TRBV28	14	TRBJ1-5	ASSRQTGHSNQPQH
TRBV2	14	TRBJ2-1	ASSEASGGYYNEQF
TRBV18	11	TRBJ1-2	ASSPQDTEGYT
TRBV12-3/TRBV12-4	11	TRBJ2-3	ASRRGVQDTQY
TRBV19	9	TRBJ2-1	ASSTRLRQF
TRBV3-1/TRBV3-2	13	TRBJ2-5	ASSARTGTVETQY
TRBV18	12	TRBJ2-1	ASSQGQGHNEQF
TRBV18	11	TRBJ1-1	ASSPSMNTEAF
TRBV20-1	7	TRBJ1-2	SAQGAHT
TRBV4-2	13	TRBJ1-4	ASSQDGTTNEKLF
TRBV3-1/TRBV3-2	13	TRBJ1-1	ASSQGGQGRAEAF
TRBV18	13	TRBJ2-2	ASSPRVGDTGELF
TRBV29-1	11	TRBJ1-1	SVEDFSVTEAF
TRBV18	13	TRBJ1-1	ASSPPGSLNTEAF
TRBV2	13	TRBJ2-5	ASSLQGAGQETQY
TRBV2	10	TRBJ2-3	ASGVSTDTQY
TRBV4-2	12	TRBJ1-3	ASSQDRAGNTIY
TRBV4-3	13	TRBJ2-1	ASSPGLDGYNEQF
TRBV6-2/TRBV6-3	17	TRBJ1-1	ASSYTFEPSRGMNTEAF
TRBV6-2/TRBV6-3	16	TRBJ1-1	ASSYLTDRPEGNTEAF
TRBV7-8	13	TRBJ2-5	ASSRESGGGGTQY
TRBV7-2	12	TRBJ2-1	ASSLGWSYNEQF
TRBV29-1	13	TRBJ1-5	SVVVSTDRNQPQH
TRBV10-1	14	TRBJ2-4	ASSDGAGASQNIQY
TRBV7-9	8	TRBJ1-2	ASSLGGYT
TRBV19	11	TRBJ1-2	ASSSFTGSGYT
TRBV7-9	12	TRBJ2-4	ASSLGQFPYIQY
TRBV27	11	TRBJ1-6	ASLGYPNSPLH
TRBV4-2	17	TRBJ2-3	ASSQDRLAGWYGTDTQY
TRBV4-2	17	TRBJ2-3	ASSQGLAGGGTSTDTQY
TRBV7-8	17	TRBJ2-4	ASSLYSTVQGLAKNIQY
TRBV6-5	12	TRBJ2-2	ATVAGTNTGELF
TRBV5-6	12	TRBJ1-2	ASSLSGTNYGYT
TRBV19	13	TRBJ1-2	ASLPPGPKIYGYT
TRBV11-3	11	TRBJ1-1	ASSPSGNTEAF
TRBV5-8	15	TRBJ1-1	ASSLQTGTDLNTEAF
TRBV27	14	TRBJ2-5	ASSPRYGQGLETQY
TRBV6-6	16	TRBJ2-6	ASSRTGEPLSGANVLT
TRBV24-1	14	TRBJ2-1	ATSDSIQSSYNEQF
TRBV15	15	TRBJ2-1	ATSRDPGASSYNEQF
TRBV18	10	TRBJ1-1	ASSQGNTEAF
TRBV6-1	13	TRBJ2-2	ASSEALGDTGELF
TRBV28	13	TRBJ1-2	ASSPGGTYSNGYT
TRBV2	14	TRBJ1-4	ATQPPQQGVDEKLF